Sequencing of this T cell receptor beta chain was carried out in a study of cytomegalovirus exposure and HLA in healthy donors (TCRdb year 2017). About the investigation overall: An earlier analysis of approximately 640 of the donors reported 250 to 350 Gb of sequence data and around 120 million unique TCR beta sequences from 150 million to 200 million T cells. An early release that covered roughly 600 HLA-typed donors contained 300 to 350 gigabases of sequencing data and about 93 million unique TCR sequences. The genetic ancestry cluster associated with self-reported Caucasian donors included around 76% of the 398 genotyped donors. The study aimed to test whether signatures of past pathogen exposure could be identified by cataloging public T cell receptors. The study profiled the T cell repertoires of hundreds of subjects by immunosequencing and related them to cytomegalovirus serostatus. A separate validation cohort of roughly 110 different subjects was used in addition to the approximately 700-subject first cohort. To predict cytomegalovirus infection status, the study combined high-throughput TCR immunosequencing, statistical association of individual TCRs with disease status, and machine learning. In a later analysis, previously published TCR beta repertoires from 550 to 700 donors were re-analyzed and high-resolution HLA genotyping was added so that TCR occurrence patterns could be studied. In the later analysis, no new phenotypic data were used to find candidate immune exposures; instead, reliance was placed on TCR beta sequences and their occurrence across donors. An earlier analysis of approximately 630 of the donors applied high-throughput TCR beta sequencing to assess whether each TCR beta V gene segment acted as functional or pseudogenic. Alongside the repertoire data, information on donor age, sex, ethnicity and CMV serostatus was compiled. A later genetic analysis used genome-wide SNP genotypes for about 60% of the roughly 700 donors, treating that subset as a discovery cohort. All discovery cohort repertoires had been generated using a single sequencing platform. Class I and class II HLA loci were covered by the typing at four-digit resolution. Typing coverage varied by locus: roughly 629-630 donors for A, B, C, DRB1 and DQB1; roughly 560 for DQA1; approximately 610 for DPA1; about 450 for DPB1. Several DR-DQ haplotypes were handled as single units for association and clustering because linkage in the cohort was strong. Among roughly 400 genotyped donors of the cohort, an average of roughly 230,000 unique TCR beta nucleotide sequences was sequenced per donor, of which 15% to 20% were non-productive.

Of note for this clone: This clone's antigen is unknown. There are no base qualities to consult, and no much larger clone falls within one base.

Receptors were amplified or captured by the immunoSEQ multiplex PCR assay. For the multiplex PCR, a mixture combining 60 forward primers for TCR Vbeta segments and 13 reverse primers for TCR Jbeta segments was used. The CDR3 region of rearranged TCR beta genes was amplified from genomic DNA by a multiplex PCR assay. The amplified TCR beta libraries were sequenced on the Illumina HiSeq System as 87-base-pair reads. Per the original workflow: A later analysis tallied some 79 million unique TCR beta chains across the 650 to 750 repertoires, and about 12 million of those chains were shared by two or more donors. Raw reads were error-corrected and collapsed into unique sequences by a nearest-neighbor algorithm in which closely related sequences were merged to remove PCR and sequencing errors. CDR3 sequences were aligned to IMGT reference sequences to assign V, D and J gene segments. For a sequence to be retained, at least a six-nucleotide match to both a V gene segment and a J gene segment was required. A rearrangement was called productive if the CDR3 had no stop codons and remained in frame with V and J, and every other rearrangement was called non-productive. CDR3 was defined according to IMGT convention as the region running from the second conserved V-encoded cysteine to the conserved J-encoded phenylalanine. The earlier analysis of 550 to 650 of the donors excluded any sequence lacking an unambiguous match to a single V gene segment. An earlier analysis of 587 of the donors called V segments functional above 56.7% productive rearrangements and segregating when the between-donor standard deviation exceeded 5%. A statistical classification framework was built for diagnosing cytomegalovirus status from the catalog of TCR beta chain sequences. In a later analysis, TCR nucleotide sequences were compared against IMGT/GENE-DB human TR gene sequences so that V and J genes could be assigned. The TCRdist pipeline was used in a later analysis to assign CDR3 sequences and most-parsimonious VDJ recombination scenarios. A later analysis defined each TCR beta chain by its CDR3 amino acid sequence plus V-gene family, and excluded reads lacking a unique V-gene family. As a way to deal with suspected cross-contamination and a sequencing artifact, a later analysis dropped under 600 nucleotide sequences that were highly shared and had low generation probability. For each public chain, a later analysis derived a clonal expansion index from normalized ranks of inferred template counts within each repertoire. In a later analysis, generation probabilities were computed using a VDJ recombination model fitted to out-of-frame rearrangements, and the results were checked against IGoR. In a later analysis, hypergeometric tests were used to score TCR-TCR, TCR-HLA and TCR-CMV co-occurrence, with a repertoire-size bias correction applied to TCR pairs. False discovery rates were estimated in a later analysis by permuting HLA or CMV assignments 20 times. In a later analysis, co-occurring TCRs were grouped using DBSCAN, with TCRdist sequence similarity added in when clustering inside HLA-allele-positive subsets. For co-occurrence clustering, repertoires with fewer than 30,000 or more than 120,000 public chains were excluded, along with several repertoires with anomalous nucleotide sharing. The source is immuneACCESS, and TCRdb retained only in-frame sequences with V and J called. Part of the clones is not carried over; for the studies checked, unresolved V genes explain less than half of this, and the remainder is unexplained. That table is the source of V, J and clone size, and D and trimming were worked out from the DNA. Here the sample has some 190,000 clones; 65% to 80% occur a single time. About 2.5% of the sample is in the top ten clones.

The cohort comprised 670 or so healthy bone marrow donors. All cohort members were sampled while nominally healthy, although unrecorded immune exposures were likely present. The donor tested CMV seropositive, placing the donor among the 289 seropositive members of the cohort. Every donor gave a peripheral blood sample, and the peripheral blood mononuclear cells from that sample were used for TCR beta sequencing. The Qiagen DNeasy Blood Extraction Kit was used to extract genomic DNA from the blood cell samples. Overall study results and their limits: Most TCR sequences were observed very rarely across donors, whereas some public TCRs were present in many individuals. Cytomegalovirus status was reported to be diagnosed by the classifier with high specificity and sensitivity in both the original and validation cohorts. When HLA alleles, especially DR and DQ, strongly co-occurred, attributing TCR associations to individual alleles was difficult. A few of the identified cytomegalovirus-associated TCR beta chains were confirmed in vitro to be specific for cytomegalovirus antigens. Compared with equally common non-associated chains, HLA-associated TCR beta chains in a later analysis were more clonally expanded and had lower generation probabilities. A further reported finding was that TCR beta sequences accurately predicted the HLA-A and HLA-B alleles for most subjects in the first cohort. The authors suggested that the approach could potentially be extended to other disease states and immunological phenotypes. Some IMGT-functional V segments, including TRBV6-2 and TRBV6-3, could not be told apart with the 87-base-pair reads, so those segments were excluded. Presence/absence analyses assumed roughly uniform sequencing depth across donors, an assumption that may not hold. A cluster of highly shared sequence variants was judged likely to represent a technical artifact of the sequencing pipeline. Only TCR beta chains were sequenced in this cohort, and the absence of alpha or paired-chain data limited detectable features. In a later analysis, more than 15,000 TCR beta sequences were associated with specific HLA alleles at a false discovery rate of 0.05. Broadly in line with IMGT annotations, most TCR beta V segments showed up in productive rearrangements about 87% or about 30% of the time in an earlier analysis of around 600 of the donors. Seventeen rarely observed V segments, including chromosome 9 orphons, were excluded from the earlier analysis of some 590 of the donors because counts were too low. The study gave a list of roughly 150 TCR beta chains associated with cytomegalovirus. In a later analysis, several top co-occurrence clusters were reported to appear linked to parvovirus B19, influenza, CMV and Epstein-Barr virus. In a later genetic analysis, fewer N-insertions in productive TCRs were reported among donors in an Asian-associated ancestry cluster than the roughly 700-donor mean. The only immune exposure information available for the cohort was CMV serostatus. Correlated functional status among segregating V segments might be attributable to linkage disequilibrium, but an unknown experimental factor could not be ruled out. HLA typing was unavailable for some donors at each locus, so association tests used only the typed subset. According to a later analysis, TCR association rates differed among HLA loci, with DRB1 alleles showing the most associated TCRs and HLA-C alleles showing the fewest. In a later genetic analysis, a missense DCLRE1C variant was associated with V-gene and J-gene trimming of TCR beta chains, and the association was replicated in an independent cohort. According to a later analysis, most CMV-associated TCR beta chains appeared to be HLA-restricted, and the HLA associations seemed to be driven largely by CMV exposure.

As encoded in the germline V gene, CDR1 is SGHRS while CDR2 is YFSETQ. The cysteine opens and the phenylalanine closes a CDR3 of 15 amino acids. Of the read, only the CDR3 DNA is kept; its 45 bases are in frame from base 1. V is cut back by 0 bases and J by 4 bases, with 3 bases in the junction unmatched. The chain employs TRBV5-1 and TRBJ2-5; TRBD2 lines up with 10 middle nucleotides. This receptor was obtained from a woman aged 30 to 39 in good health and CMV-seropositive. The sample taken for sequencing was PBMCs. The CDR3: CASSLGPSGGETQYF. The DNA sequence is TGCGCCAGCAGCTTGGGCCCTAGCGGGGGAGAGACCCAGTACTTC.